The 11 T cell receptor beta chains reported below all come from one sample, sequenced in a study of stem cell transplantation in POMP-related autoinflammatory disease. Sequencing used immunoSEQ multiplex PCR; TCRdb keeps in-frame clones, though not all of them. Of more than 8,500 clones in the sample, just over 85% are singletons; the top ten hold roughly 13%. The material sequenced was CD8+ T cells from PBMCs, taken after stem cell transplantation. These receptors were collected from a human patient with POMP-related autoinflammation and immune dysregulation (PRAID). Some T cells could come from the graft donor.

The rearrangement links TRBV25-1 to TRBJ1-3; tentatively, D is TRBD1 (6 bases). The CDR3 contains 15 residues. The V and J ends lost 5 bases and 6 bases respectively, with 17 bases between them. CDR1 and CDR2 from the germline V gene are MGHDK and SYGVNS. The CDR3: CASSQIGTGQNTIYF. CDR3 sequence (DNA): TGTGCCAGCAGTCAAATTGGAACAGGGCAAAACACCATATATTTT.

This clone was counted only a few times. This chain joins TRBV4-1 and TRBJ2-1, with D possibly being TRBD1 (5 bases). This CDR3 region has 16 residues. V was cut by 3 bases and J by 3 bases, with 15 bases left in between. Germline V gene data show CDR1 as MGHRA and CDR2 as YSYEKL. The CDR3 coding sequence is TGCGCCAGCAGCCATAAAGAAAGGGGCCTCTACAATGAGCAGTTCTTC. Translating gives CASSHKERGLYNEQFF.

V and J are TRBV9 and TRBJ2-3; 7 nucleotides align to TRBD2. CDR1 and CDR2 from the germline V gene are SGDLS and YYNGEE. V was clipped by 0 bases and J by 6 bases; unmatched bases: 7. This CDR3 region has 15 residues. In DNA form, the CDR3 reads TGTGCCAGCAGCGTAGAGGGGAGGGATATGGATACGCAGTATTTT. Translating gives CASSVEGRDMDTQYF.

In this sample, this clone turned up once. This chain uses TRBV18 with TRBJ1-2, with D unclear. The V and J ends lost 3 bases and 3 bases respectively, with 23 bases between them. CDR1 is KGHSH, CDR2 LQKENI, per germline. The length of the CDR3 is 18 residues. The CDR3 nucleotides are TGTGCCAGCTCACCCCTCACCCCCGAGGCTCAGCAGGACTATGGCTACACCTTC. It is translated as CASSPLTPEAQQDYGYTF.

This clone occurred a few times. The chain has TRBV7-8 and TRBJ2-1; TRBD1 or TRBD2 may be the D gene (5 bases each). The CDR3 is 13 amino acids. CDR1 SGHVS and CDR2 FQNEAQ come from the germline V gene. V shed 5 bases and J shed 10 bases, with 15 bases lying between them. CDR3 in DNA: TGTGCCAGCAGCCTTGGGGGTGCGGAAGAGCAGTTCTTC. Protein: CASSLGGAEEQFF.

CDR3 protein: CASSTTGWYEQYF. CDR3 coding DNA: TGTGCCAGCAGTACGACAGGGTGGTACGAGCAGTACTTC. This chain connects TRBV27 to TRBJ2-7; 7 bases are a match to TRBD1. With V trimmed by 5 bases and J by 4 bases, 5 bases remained unmatched. Per the germline V gene, CDR1 is MNHEY and CDR2 is SMNVEV (reference sequence). The CDR3 is 13 residues long.

CDR3 sequence (DNA): TGTGCCAGCAGCTACAGCACAGATACGCAGTATTTT. Protein sequence: CASSYSTDTQYF. The rearrangement uses TRBV7-9 and TRBJ2-3; D call uncertain. The germline V and J ends were trimmed by 4 bases and 0 bases, with 2 bases remaining between them. CDR1 is SEHNR and CDR2 is FQNEAQ in the germline V gene (reference sequence). This CDR3 region has 12 residues. Looking up the rest from reference TRBV7-9 and TRBJ2-3 gives the full variable domain: DTGVSQNPRHKITKRGQNVTFRCDPISEHNRLYWYRQTLGQGPEFLTYFQNEAQLEKSRLLSDRFSAERPKGSFSTLEIQRTEQGDSAMYLCASSYSTDTQYFGPGTRLTVL.

The chain employs TRBV29-1 and TRBJ2-6; D call uncertain. Germline V lookup: CDR1 SQVTM, CDR2 ANQGSEA. Trimming cost V 4 bases and J 1 base, with 8 bases left between them. The CDR3 runs to 14 residues. The CDR3 nucleotides read TGCAGCGTTGTGACCGAGTCTGGGGCCAACGTCCTGACTTTC. Translated, it gives CSVVTESGANVLTF.

The rearrangement joins TRBV24-1 to TRBJ2-5, with TRBD2 as a possible D gene (6 bases). The CDR3 extends over 17 amino acids. The germline gives CDR1 KGHDR, CDR2 SFDVKD. Trimming shortened V by 2 bases and J by 1 base, and 16 bases separated the two germline ends. The CDR3 loop is CATSDWGLTVRQETQYF. As DNA, the CDR3 is TGTGCCACCAGTGATTGGGGACTTACGGTACGCCAAGAGACCCAGTACTTC.

The J gene is TRBJ1-6, the V gene TRBV4-1; D not resolved. Germline V lookup: CDR1 MGHRA, CDR2 YSYEKL. Trimming cost V 1 base and J 0 bases, with 10 bases left between them. This CDR3 has 17 amino acids. The CDR3 DNA follows: TGCGCCAGCAGCCAAGGAATCAGGAGCTCCTATAATTCACCCCTCCACTTT. Amino acids: CASSQGIRSSYNSPLHF.

This chain joins TRBV9 and TRBJ2-2, with 12 bases lining up with TRBD1. Germline CDR1 SGDLS, CDR2 YYNGEE. The CDR3 sequence is 16 residues long. Germline trimming cut 6 bases from V and 6 bases from J; bases unmatched to any gene: 9. This chain's CDR3 is CASNPPGQGASGELFF. The CDR3 DNA reads TGTGCCAGCAACCCACCGGGACAGGGGGCATCCGGGGAGCTGTTTTTT.